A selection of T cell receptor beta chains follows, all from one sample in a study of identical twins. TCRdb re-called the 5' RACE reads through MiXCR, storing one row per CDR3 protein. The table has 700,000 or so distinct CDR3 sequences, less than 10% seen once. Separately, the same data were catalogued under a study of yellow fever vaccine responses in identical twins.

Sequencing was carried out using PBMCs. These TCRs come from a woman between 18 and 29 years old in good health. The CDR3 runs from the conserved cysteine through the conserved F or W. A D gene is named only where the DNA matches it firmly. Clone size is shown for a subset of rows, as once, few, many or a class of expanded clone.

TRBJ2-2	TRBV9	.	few	CASSALGAGGNTGELFF	TGTGCCAGCAGCGCCTTAGGGGCAGGTGGCAACACCGGGGAGCTGTTTTTT
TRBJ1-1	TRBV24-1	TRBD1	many	CATSDGTGGNTEAFF	TGTGCCACCAGTGATGGGACAGGGGGCAACACTGAAGCTTTCTTT
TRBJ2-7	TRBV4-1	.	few	CASSQTGSTYEQYF	TGCGCCAGCAGTCAAACAGGCTCCACCTACGAGCAGTACTTC
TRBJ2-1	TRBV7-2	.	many	CASSLVEQFF	TGTGCCAGCAGCTTGGTTGAGCAGTTCTTC
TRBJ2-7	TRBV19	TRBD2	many	CASRETSGRYEQYF	TGTGCCAGCCGCGAGACTAGCGGGCGTTACGAGCAGTACTTC
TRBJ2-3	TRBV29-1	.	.	CSVPTSTDTQYF	TGCAGCGTTCCGACAAGCACAGATACGCAGTATTTT
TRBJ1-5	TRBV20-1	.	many	CSARDTGFNQPQHF	TGCAGTGCTAGGGATACAGGATTCAATCAGCCCCAGCATTTT
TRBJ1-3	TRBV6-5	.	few	CASSSFTSGNTIYF	TGTGCCAGCAGTTCCTTTACCTCTGGAAACACCATATATTTT
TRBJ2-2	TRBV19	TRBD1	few	CASSLGQARTGELFF	TGTGCCAGTAGCCTAGGACAGGCCAGAACCGGGGAGCTGTTTTTT
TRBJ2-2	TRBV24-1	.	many	CATSDRLDAGELFF	TGTGCCACCAGTGACAGATTGGACGCCGGGGAGCTGTTTTTT
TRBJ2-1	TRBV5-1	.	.	CASSLGGVAAAHNEQFF	TGCGCCAGCAGCTTGGGGGGTGTAGCGGCCGCTCACAATGAGCAGTTCTTC
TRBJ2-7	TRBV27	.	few	CASRRPGSDTYEQYF	TGTGCCAGCAGGCGTCCGGGCTCCGACACCTACGAGCAGTACTTC
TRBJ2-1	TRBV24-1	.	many	CATSDLSKDEQFF	TGTGCCACCAGTGATTTATCTAAGGATGAGCAGTTCTTC
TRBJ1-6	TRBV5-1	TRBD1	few	CASSPNQQGRSGSPLHF	TGCGCCAGCAGCCCGAATCAACAGGGGAGGTCGGGTTCACCCCTCCACTTT
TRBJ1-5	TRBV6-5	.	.	CASSLRGGNVQPQHF	TGTGCCAGCAGTCTACGTGGGGGAAACGTCCAGCCCCAGCATTTT
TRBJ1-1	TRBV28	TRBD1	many	CASSLTGSMNTEAFF	TGTGCCAGCAGTTTGACAGGGTCCATGAACACTGAAGCTTTCTTT
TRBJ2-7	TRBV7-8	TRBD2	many	CASSIYRGPMTSGGNEQYF	TGTGCCAGCAGCATATACAGGGGGCCGATGACTAGCGGGGGGAACGAGCAGTACTTC
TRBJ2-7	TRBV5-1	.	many	CASRESAEQYF	TGCGCCAGCAGGGAAAGCGCCGAGCAGTACTTC
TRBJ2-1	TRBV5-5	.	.	CASSFRTLKSSYNEQFF	TGTGCCAGCAGCTTTAGAACTCTAAAGAGCTCCTACAATGAGCAGTTCTTC
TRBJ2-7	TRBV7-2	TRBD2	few	CASSHETSGRYEQYF	TGTGCCAGCAGCCACGAGACTAGCGGGAGATACGAGCAGTACTTC
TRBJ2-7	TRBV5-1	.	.	CASSQGGGVYEQYF	TGCGCCAGTAGCCAGGGTGGGGGAGTTTACGAGCAGTACTTC
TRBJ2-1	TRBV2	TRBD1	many	CASSRDRVGNEQFF	TGTGCCAGCAGTAGGGACAGGGTTGGCAATGAGCAGTTCTTC
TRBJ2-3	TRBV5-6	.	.	CASSSGYSTDTQYF	TGTGCCAGCAGCTCGGGCTACAGCACAGATACGCAGTATTTT
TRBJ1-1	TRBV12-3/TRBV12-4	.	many	CASTLDSPRGAFF	TGTGCCAGCACCCTCGACAGCCCAAGGGGAGCTTTCTTT
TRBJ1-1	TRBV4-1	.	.	CASSLTALGPRTGAFF	TGCGCCAGCAGCCTGACAGCCCTTGGCCCACGGACTGGAGCTTTCTTT
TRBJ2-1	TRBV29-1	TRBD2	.	CSVVAGGSYNEQFF	TGCAGCGTAGTAGCGGGAGGCTCATACAATGAGCAGTTCTTC
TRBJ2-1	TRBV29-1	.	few	CSGGEGGGEFF	TGCAGCGGTGGCGAGGGCGGAGGGGAGTTCTTC
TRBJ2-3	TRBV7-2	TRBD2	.	CASSLAKLAVPANTDTQYF	TGTGCCAGCAGCTTAGCGAAGCTAGCGGTTCCCGCAAACACAGATACGCAGTATTTT
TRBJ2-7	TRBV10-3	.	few	CAISDRGDSYEQYF	TGTGCCATCAGTGACAGGGGGGACTCCTACGAGCAGTACTTC
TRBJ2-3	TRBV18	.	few	CASSPAGPADTQYF	TGTGCCAGCTCACCTGCGGGTCCCGCAGATACGCAGTATTTT
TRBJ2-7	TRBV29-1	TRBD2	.	CSVRAGLQTLEYF	TGCAGCGTCCGAGCGGGACTGCAAACCTTGGAGTACTTC
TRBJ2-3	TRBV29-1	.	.	CSSRVSDTQYF	TGCAGCTCGCGGGTTTCAGATACGCAGTATTTT
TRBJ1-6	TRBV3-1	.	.	CASSQAAGYNSPLHF	TGTGCCAGCAGCCAAGCGGCCGGATATAATTCACCCCTCCACTTT
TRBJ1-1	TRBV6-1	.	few	CASRQGGVNTEAFF	TGTGCCAGCAGGCAGGGAGGGGTGAACACTGAAGCTTTCTTT
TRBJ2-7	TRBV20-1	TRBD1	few	CSARDRAYYEQYF	TGCAGTGCTCGGGACAGGGCTTACTACGAGCAGTACTTC
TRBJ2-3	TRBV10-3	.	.	CAISEAAGTRADTQYF	TGTGCCATCAGTGAAGCAGCGGGGACAAGGGCAGATACGCAGTATTTT
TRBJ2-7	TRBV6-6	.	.	CASSAGLTYEQYF	TGTGCCAGCAGTGCGGGACTTACCTACGAGCAGTACTTC
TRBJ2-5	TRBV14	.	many	CASSQGFLQETQYF	TGTGCCAGCAGCCAAGGGTTTTTGCAAGAGACCCAGTACTTC
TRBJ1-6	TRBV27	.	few	CASNDLRRSNSPLHF	TGTGCCAGCAATGATCTTCGGCGTTCTAATTCACCCCTCCACTTT
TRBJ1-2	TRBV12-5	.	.	CASGLVLGGRNYGYTF	TGTGCTAGTGGTTTGGTACTGGGAGGGCGCAACTATGGCTACACCTTC
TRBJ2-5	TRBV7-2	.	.	CASSSLGPGGTQYF	TGTGCCAGCAGCTCACTCGGTCCAGGCGGGACCCAGTACTTC
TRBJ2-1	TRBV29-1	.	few	CSVEPYTSSGRLEQFF	TGCAGCGTTGAACCCTACACGAGCTCCGGACGGCTAGAGCAGTTCTTC
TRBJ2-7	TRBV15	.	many	CATSSIGSSYEQYF	TGTGCCACCAGCAGTATTGGCAGTTCCTACGAGCAGTACTTC
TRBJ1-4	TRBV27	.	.	CASSTTRDAPRKLFF	TGTGCCAGCAGTACCACCCGGGACGCCCCGCGAAAACTGTTTTTT
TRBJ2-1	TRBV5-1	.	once	CASSLGASTYNEQFF	TGCGCCAGCAGCTTGGGGGCTAGCACCTACAATGAGCAGTTCTTC